The 24 T cell receptor beta chains reported below all come from one sample, sequenced in a study of shared clonotypes between healthy human individuals. TCRdb's copy holds only in-frame clones and misses some; the assay was immunoSEQ multiplex PCR. This sample has over 1.5 million clones, with roughly 98% found just once. Material for sequencing was naive CD4+ T cells sorted from blood. Subset meaning: CD45RA+ positively selected. These receptors all stem from a man in his thirties or forties in good health.

V and J are TRBV6-5 and TRBJ1-1, with D unresolved. CDR1 is MNHEY and CDR2 is SVGAGI in the germline V gene. This CDR3 comprises 15 residues. With 2 bases removed from V and 3 bases from J, the gap between germline ends came to 13 bases. CDR3 residues: CASSYVAALDTEAFF. In DNA, the CDR3 is TGTGCCAGCAGTTACGTCGCAGCATTGGACACTGAAGCTTTCTTT.

J is TRBJ2-3 and V is TRBV6-4; D not certain. Trimming cost V 10 bases and J 2 bases, with 13 bases left between them. The CDR3 has 13 residues. CDR1 is MRHNA and CDR2 is SNTAGT in the germline V gene. CDR3 sequence: CATDRQFTDTQYF. The DNA for the CDR3 is TGTGCCACCGATAGGCAATTCACAGATACGCAGTATTTT.

This chain joins TRBV28 and TRBJ2-1; D is unclear. Germline loops: CDR1 MDHEN, CDR2 SYDVKM. The V gene lost 4 bases and the J gene lost 15 bases, with 13 bases spanning the gap. This CDR3 is built from 11 residues. CDR3 coding DNA: TGTGCCAGCAGTTCTACAAATAATGGGTTCTTC. Encoded protein: CASSSTNNGFF.

The chain employs TRBV7-6 and TRBJ2-7; D is unresolved. From germline, CDR1 is SGHVS and CDR2 FNYEAQ. The CDR3 is made up of 15 amino acids. With 1 base removed from V and 1 base from J, the gap between germline ends came to 11 bases. CDR3 residues: CASSLDFGRSYEQYF. The CDR3 DNA follows: TGTGCCAGCAGCTTAGACTTCGGTAGATCCTACGAGCAGTACTTC. The full variable domain, rest sourced from reference TRBV7-6 and TRBJ2-7, is GAGVSQSPRYKVTKRGQDVALRCDPISGHVSLYWYRQALGQGPEFLTYFNYEAQQDKSGLPNDRFSAERPEGSISTLTIQRTEQRDSAMYRCASSLDFGRSYEQYFGPGTRLTVT.

The chain carries TRBV5-1 and TRBJ2-1, with D maybe TRBD2 (9 bases). V lost 2 bases and J 8 bases, leaving 26 bases between the germline ends. The CDR3 is 18 residues long. The germline V gene has CDR1 SGHRS and CDR2 YFSETQ. The CDR3 region is CASSFGTGGKLAGDEQFF. CDR3 nucleotide sequence: TGCGCCAGCAGCTTCGGGACAGGAGGAAAACTAGCGGGCGATGAGCAGTTCTTC.

The rearrangement uses TRBV30 and TRBJ2-7; D not resolved. The V gene lost 4 bases and the J gene lost 1 base, with 8 bases spanning the gap. Looked up from germline, CDR1 is GTSNPN and CDR2 is SVGIG (reference sequence). CDR3 length: 12 amino acids. The CDR3 sequence: CAWILGSYEQYF. The CDR3 DNA reads TGTGCCTGGATTTTAGGTTCCTACGAGCAGTACTTC.

V and J are TRBV7-6 and TRBJ2-7; D call uncertain. V lost 1 base and J 0 bases, leaving 10 bases between the germline ends. Germline lookup yields CDR1 SGHVS and CDR2 FNYEAQ. The CDR3 has 15 amino acids. The CDR3 sequence: CASSLGVGNSYEQYF. The CDR3 nucleotides read TGTGCCAGCAGCTTAGGGGTAGGTAACTCCTACGAGCAGTACTTC.

The chain couples TRBV7-6 to TRBJ1-5; D uncertain. V was trimmed by 2 bases and J by 5 bases, leaving 10 bases between them. Germline V gives CDR1 SGHVS, CDR2 FNYEAQ. This CDR3 is 14 amino acids long. CDR3 residues: CASSLPGRDQPQHF. The DNA of the CDR3 is TGTGCCAGCAGCTTACCTGGCCGGGATCAGCCCCAGCATTTT.

CDR3 protein: CASSLTGGTEQFF. The CDR3 coding sequence is TGTGCCAGCAGTCTAACAGGGGGCACTGAGCAGTTCTTC. The rearrangement links TRBV7-9 to TRBJ2-1; 9 bases align to TRBD1. CDR1 is SEHNR, CDR2 FQNEAQ, per germline (reference sequence). After removal of 6 bases from V and 9 bases from J, the junction contained 6 bases not matched to a gene. This CDR3 contains 13 residues.

The rearrangement links TRBV9 to TRBJ2-3, with D unresolved. The CDR3 runs 17 residues. The V and J ends lost 0 bases and 2 bases respectively, with 16 bases between them. Per the germline V gene, CDR1 is SGDLS and CDR2 is YYNGEE. CDR3 sequence: CASSVAWQTLTTDTQYF. In DNA form, the CDR3 reads TGTGCCAGCAGCGTAGCTTGGCAGACGCTAACCACAGATACGCAGTATTTT.

This clone was observed a single time. The V and J genes are TRBV7-2 and TRBJ2-3, with 7 positions matching TRBD2. V shed 4 bases, J shed 7 bases, and the junction held 8 bases outside the gene matches. CDR1 is SGHTA and CDR2 is FQGNSA in the germline V gene. There are 14 residues in the CDR3. The CDR3 region is CASSSTSRSYTQYF. The CDR3 DNA reads as TGTGCCAGCAGCTCGACTAGCAGAAGCTATACGCAGTATTTT.

This clone was observed once. V and J are TRBV14 and TRBJ2-3, with D possibly TRBD1 on 5 matching bases. Trimming shortened V by 4 bases and J by 6 bases, and 17 bases separated the two germline ends. The CDR3 covers 15 residues. Germline loops: CDR1 SGHDN, CDR2 FVKESK. The CDR3 DNA reads as TGTGCCAGCAGCCGGACACATTCGCCCGGGGATACGCAGTATTTT. Translation: CASSRTHSPGDTQYF.

The rearrangement links TRBV10-3 to TRBJ2-2; maybe TRBD1 (6 bases). The V end was cut by 11 bases, the J end by 5 bases, with 18 bases between. Germline CDR1 reads ENHRY; CDR2 reads SYGVKD. This CDR3 region has 14 residues. The CDR3: CASTGERFTGELFF. The CDR3 DNA reads TGTGCCTCGACAGGAGAACGCTTTACCGGGGAGCTGTTTTTT.

Comments on this clone: One junction end disagrees with the germline gene, perhaps due to a read error. The same CDR3 also results from other DNA sequences found in this sample. The chain couples TRBV18 to TRBJ1-4; D not certain. The CDR3 sequence is 14 residues long. CDR1 and CDR2 (germline): KGHSH, LQKENI. CDR3 coding DNA: TGTGCCAGCTCACCACGATCAACAAATGAAAAACTGTTTTTT. Translation gives CASSPRSTNEKLFF.

The chain links TRBV7-2 to TRBJ2-4, with D perhaps given as TRBD1 or TRBD2 (5 bases each). V dropped 5 bases and J dropped 4 bases, with 12 bases sitting between them. Germline V gene lookup returns CDR1 SGHTA and CDR2 FQGNSA. The CDR3 runs to 14 residues. The DNA of the CDR3 is TGTGCCAGCAGCCCAGGTGGGACGAAAAACATTCAGTACTTC. It codes for CASSPGGTKNIQYF.

This rearrangement joins TRBV5-1 to TRBJ2-3, with TRBD2 matching over 9 bases. Germline lookup yields CDR1 SGHRS and CDR2 YFSETQ. The CDR3 spans 18 residues. J lost 0 bases, V lost 1 base, and 9 bases had no gene match. CDR3 DNA sequence: TGCGCCAGCAGCTTGTGGGGGTATAGCGGGAGTAGCACAGATACGCAGTATTTT. Its translation: CASSLWGYSGSSTDTQYF.

The CDR3 here is CASGKPTGLAGELFF. The CDR3 DNA reads as TGTGCCAGCGGCAAACCGACAGGGCTGGCCGGGGAGCTGTTTTTT. This chain connects TRBV7-6 to TRBJ2-2; 7 positions agree with TRBD1. Unmatched junction bases numbered 12, after V lost 8 bases and J lost 6 bases. The CDR3 runs to 15 residues. The germline V gene has CDR1 SGHVS and CDR2 FNYEAQ.

The rearrangement joins TRBV7-9 to TRBJ2-1, with 7 bases aligning to TRBD2. The junction had 16 bases not matched to a gene; V was cut back by 1 base and J by 7 bases. Germline CDR1 and CDR2: SEHNR and FQNEAQ (reference sequence). This CDR3 has 18 residues. CDR3 sequence: CASSLVSIGTGGINEQFF. The CDR3 DNA follows: TGTGCCAGCAGCTTAGTTTCTATAGGGACGGGAGGAATTAATGAGCAGTTCTTC.

The chain employs TRBV2 and TRBJ1-5; TRBD1 aligns across 8 bases. The V gene end was trimmed by 4 bases and the J gene end by 5 bases; junction bases not matched to a gene: 4. The germline gives CDR1 SNHLY, CDR2 FYNNEI. This CDR3 is 14 amino acids long. In nucleotides, the CDR3 is TGTGCCAGCAGTGGTGACAGGGGCCATCAGCCCCAGCATTTT. As protein: CASSGDRGHQPQHF.

The CDR3 region is CATSPQRWAGELFF. The DNA of the CDR3 is TGTGCCACCAGCCCCCAGCGGTGGGCCGGGGAGCTGTTTTTT. The chain links TRBV15 to TRBJ2-2; weak D call: TRBD2 (5 bases). The CDR3 runs 14 residues. Trimming removed 5 bases from V and 6 bases from J, with 13 bases in between. Per germline, CDR1 LNHNV and CDR2 YYDKDF (reference sequence).

This chain joins TRBV28 and TRBJ2-5; D assignment may be TRBD1 or TRBD2 (5 bases each). The CDR3 consists of 15 residues. Germline lookup yields CDR1 MDHEN and CDR2 SYDVKM. Trimming left V 3 bases short and J 5 bases short, with 16 bases between. In nucleotides, the CDR3 is TGTGCCAGCAGTTTCTACGGGGCTGGTGAGGAGACCCAGTACTTC. It translates to CASSFYGAGEETQYF.

The rearrangement uses TRBV7-6 and TRBJ2-7; 7 bases are a match to TRBD1. J was trimmed by 6 bases and V by 3 bases; bases with no gene match: 8. The CDR3 consists of 14 residues. Germline V CDR1 and CDR2: SGHVS, FNYEAQ. Here the CDR3 DNA reads TGTGCCAGCAGCTTGGGACAGAGACCCGGCGAGCAGTACTTC. Translated, it gives CASSLGQRPGEQYF.

A remark on this clone: Other DNA sequences from this sample encode an identical CDR3 as well. V gene TRBV5-4 combines with J gene TRBJ2-7; D is ambiguous. CDR3 length: 14 amino acids. Germline V gene data show CDR1 as SGHNT and CDR2 as YYREEE (reference sequence). V lost 0 bases, J lost 0 bases, and 7 bases lay in between. CDR3 amino acids: CASSLGLSSYEQYF. Here the CDR3 DNA reads TGTGCCAGCAGCTTGGGCCTGAGCTCCTACGAGCAGTACTTC.

V usage is TRBV7-6 and J usage is TRBJ2-1, with 8 bases aligning to TRBD2. Germline lookup yields CDR1 SGHVS and CDR2 FNYEAQ. V shed 6 bases and J 0 bases; nucleotides not matched to a gene: 4. The CDR3 is 15 amino acids. CDR3 sequence: CASSSTSGSYNEQFF. For the CDR3, the DNA is TGTGCCAGCAGTTCCACTAGCGGCTCCTACAATGAGCAGTTCTTC.